A single sample is the source of the 3 T cell receptor beta chains below, sequenced in a study of blood T cell repertoires in COVID-19. Only in-frame clones appear in the TCRdb table, and some are missing; sequencing was by immunoSEQ multiplex PCR. Of about 140,000 clones detected, roughly 80% appear once; the ten largest clones hold approximately 3.9%. Sequencing was carried out using peripheral blood. Receptor source: a woman aged 60 to 75 with acute or convalescent COVID-19.

This clone has more than one count but fewer than ten. The chain links TRBV28 to TRBJ2-2; TRBD2 agrees at 9 bases. Germline CDR1 and CDR2: MDHEN and SYDVKM. This CDR3 contains 12 residues. CDR3 amino acids: CAVREGAGELFF. In DNA, the CDR3 is TGTGCGGTGCGGGAGGGTGCCGGGGAGCTGTTTTTT.

The chain couples TRBV5-8 to TRBJ2-5, with TRBD2 matching over 8 bases. The CDR3 contains 17 residues. Trimming removed 1 base from V and 0 bases from J; junction bases left unmatched: 8. Per the germline V gene, CDR1 is SGHTS and CDR2 is YDEGEE. The CDR3 DNA sequence: TGTGCCAGCAGCTTGAGACGGTCGGGAGGGTACCAAGAGACCCAGTACTTC. This translates into CASSLRRSGGYQETQYF.

This clone was detected once. This chain joins TRBV7-9 and TRBJ2-1; possible D gene TRBD2, 5 bases. Trimming cost V 10 bases and J 9 bases, with 19 bases left between them. Germline values: CDR1 SEHNR, CDR2 FQNEAQ (reference sequence). This CDR3 is 13 amino acids long. CDR3 DNA: TGTGCCACCTCGGTGGTAGGGAGTGGTGAGCAGTTCTTC. Amino acids: CATSVVGSGEQFF.